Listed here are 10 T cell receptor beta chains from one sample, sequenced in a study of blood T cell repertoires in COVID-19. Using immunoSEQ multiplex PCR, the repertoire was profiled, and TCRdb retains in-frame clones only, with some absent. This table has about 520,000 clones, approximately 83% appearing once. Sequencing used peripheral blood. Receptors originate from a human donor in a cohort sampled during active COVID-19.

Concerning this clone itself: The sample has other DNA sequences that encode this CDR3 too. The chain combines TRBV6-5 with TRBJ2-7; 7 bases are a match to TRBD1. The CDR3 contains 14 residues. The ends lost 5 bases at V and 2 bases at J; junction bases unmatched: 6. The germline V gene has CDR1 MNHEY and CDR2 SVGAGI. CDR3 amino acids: CASSPRQGPYEQYF. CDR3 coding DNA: TGTGCCAGCAGTCCACGACAGGGACCCTACGAGCAGTACTTC.

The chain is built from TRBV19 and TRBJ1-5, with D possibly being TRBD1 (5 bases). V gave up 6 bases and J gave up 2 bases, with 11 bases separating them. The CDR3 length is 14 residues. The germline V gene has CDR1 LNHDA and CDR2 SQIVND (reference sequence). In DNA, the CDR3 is TGTGCCAGTAGCCGCAGGGAAGGCAATCAGCCCCAGCATTTT. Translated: CASSRREGNQPQHF.

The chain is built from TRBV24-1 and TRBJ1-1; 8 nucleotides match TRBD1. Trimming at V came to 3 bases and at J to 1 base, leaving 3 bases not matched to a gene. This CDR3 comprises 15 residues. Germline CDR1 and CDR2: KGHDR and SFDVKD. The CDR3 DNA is TGTGCCACCAGTGATCCCGGGACAGGGAACACTGAAGCTTTCTTT. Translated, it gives CATSDPGTGNTEAFF.

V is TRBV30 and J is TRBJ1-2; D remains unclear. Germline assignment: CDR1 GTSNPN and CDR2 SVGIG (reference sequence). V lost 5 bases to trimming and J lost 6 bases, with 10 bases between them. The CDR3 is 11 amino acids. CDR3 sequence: CAWDPRDGYTF. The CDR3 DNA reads TGTGCCTGGGACCCCCGGGATGGCTACACCTTC.

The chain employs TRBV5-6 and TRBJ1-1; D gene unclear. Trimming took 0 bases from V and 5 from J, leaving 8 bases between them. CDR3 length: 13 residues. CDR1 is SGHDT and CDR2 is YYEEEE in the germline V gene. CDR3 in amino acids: CASSLAVMTEAFF. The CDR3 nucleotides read TGTGCCAGCAGCTTGGCGGTAATGACTGAAGCTTTCTTT. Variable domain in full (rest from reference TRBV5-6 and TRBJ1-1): DAGVTQSPTHLIKTRGQQVTLRCSPKSGHDTVSWYQQALGQGPQFIFQYYEEEERQRGNFPDRFSGHQFPNYSSELNVNALLLGDSALYLCASSLAVMTEAFFGQGTRLTVV.

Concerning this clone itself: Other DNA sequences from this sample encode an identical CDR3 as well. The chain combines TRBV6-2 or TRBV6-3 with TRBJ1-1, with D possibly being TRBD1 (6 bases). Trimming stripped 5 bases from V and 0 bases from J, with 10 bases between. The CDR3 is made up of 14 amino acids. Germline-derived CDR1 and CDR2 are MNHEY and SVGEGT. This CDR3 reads CASSLGGLNTEAFF. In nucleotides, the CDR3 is TGTGCCAGCAGTCTAGGGGGACTGAACACTGAAGCTTTCTTT.

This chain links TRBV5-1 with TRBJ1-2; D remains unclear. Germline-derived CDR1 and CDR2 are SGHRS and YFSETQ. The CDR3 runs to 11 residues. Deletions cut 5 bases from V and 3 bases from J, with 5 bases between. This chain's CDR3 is CASREDYGYTF. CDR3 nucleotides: TGCGCCAGCAGGGAGGACTATGGCTACACCTTC.

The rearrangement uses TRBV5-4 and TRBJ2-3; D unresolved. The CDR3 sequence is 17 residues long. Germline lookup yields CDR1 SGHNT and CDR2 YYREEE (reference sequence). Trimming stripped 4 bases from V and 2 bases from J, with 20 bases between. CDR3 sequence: CASSLDPRPSLTDTQYF. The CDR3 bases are TGTGCCAGCAGCCTAGACCCAAGACCCAGTCTCACAGATACGCAGTATTTT.

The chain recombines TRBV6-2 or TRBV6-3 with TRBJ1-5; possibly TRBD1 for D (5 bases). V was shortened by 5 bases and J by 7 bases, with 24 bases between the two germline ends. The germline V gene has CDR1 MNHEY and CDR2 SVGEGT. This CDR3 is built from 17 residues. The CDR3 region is CASSNPARQGGRQPQHF. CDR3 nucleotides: TGTGCCAGCAGTAACCCAGCCAGGCAGGGAGGGAGACAGCCCCAGCATTTT.

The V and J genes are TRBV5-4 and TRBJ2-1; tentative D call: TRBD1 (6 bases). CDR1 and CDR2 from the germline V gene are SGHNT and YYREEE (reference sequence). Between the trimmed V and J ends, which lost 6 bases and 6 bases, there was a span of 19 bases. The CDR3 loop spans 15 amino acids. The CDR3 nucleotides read TGTGCCAGCACCAGAGGGGGATCCAGCATCAATGAGCAGTTCTTC. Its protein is CASTRGGSSINEQFF. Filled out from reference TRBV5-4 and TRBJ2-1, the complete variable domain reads ETGVTQSPTHLIKTRGQQVTLRCSSQSGHNTVSWYQQALGQGPQFIFQYYREEENGRGNFPPRFSGLQFPNYSSELNVNALELDDSALYLCASTRGGSSINEQFFGPGTRLTVL.